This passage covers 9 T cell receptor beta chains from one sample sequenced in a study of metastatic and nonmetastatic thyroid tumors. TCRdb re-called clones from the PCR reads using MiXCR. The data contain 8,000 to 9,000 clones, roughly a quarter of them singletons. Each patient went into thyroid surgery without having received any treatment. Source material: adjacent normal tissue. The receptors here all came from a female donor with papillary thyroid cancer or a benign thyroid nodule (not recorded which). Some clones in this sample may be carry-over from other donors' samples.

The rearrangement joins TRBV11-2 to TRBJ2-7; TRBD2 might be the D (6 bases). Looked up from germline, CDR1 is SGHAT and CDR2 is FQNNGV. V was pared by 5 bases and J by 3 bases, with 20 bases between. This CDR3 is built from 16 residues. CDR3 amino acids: CASSPSIGQGGYEQYF. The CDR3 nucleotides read TGTGCCAGCAGCCCTTCCATCGGGCAGGGAGGCTACGAGCAGTACTTC.

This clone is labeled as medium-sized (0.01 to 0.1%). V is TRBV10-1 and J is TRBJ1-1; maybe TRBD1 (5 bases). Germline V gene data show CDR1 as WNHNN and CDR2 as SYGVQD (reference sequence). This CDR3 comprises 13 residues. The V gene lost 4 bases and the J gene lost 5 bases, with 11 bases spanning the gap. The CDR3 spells CASSAAWGTEAFF. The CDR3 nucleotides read TGCGCCAGCAGTGCGGCGTGGGGGACTGAAGCTTTCTTT.

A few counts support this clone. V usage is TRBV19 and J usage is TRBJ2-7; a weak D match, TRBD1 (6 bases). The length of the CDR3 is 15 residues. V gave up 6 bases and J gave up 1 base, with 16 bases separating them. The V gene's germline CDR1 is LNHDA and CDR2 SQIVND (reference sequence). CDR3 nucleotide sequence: TGTGCCAGTAGCGGCCCGGGACATCTTTCCTACGAGCAGTACTTC. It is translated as CASSGPGHLSYEQYF.

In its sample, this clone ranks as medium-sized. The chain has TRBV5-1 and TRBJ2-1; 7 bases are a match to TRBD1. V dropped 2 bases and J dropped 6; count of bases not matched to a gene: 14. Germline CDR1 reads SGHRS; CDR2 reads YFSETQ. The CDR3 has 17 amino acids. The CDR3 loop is CASSFLTGLIGGNEQFF. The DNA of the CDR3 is TGCGCCAGCAGCTTCCTGACAGGGCTTATAGGTGGCAATGAGCAGTTCTTC.

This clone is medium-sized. DNA of the CDR3: TGCGCCAGCAGCTTACTAGCGGGAGAGGACAATGAGCAGTTCTTC. It encodes CASSLLAGEDNEQFF. The J gene is TRBJ2-1, the V gene TRBV5-1; TRBD2 aligns across 11 bases. The V and J ends lost 2 bases and 5 bases, in that order; junction bases with no gene match: 3. The germline CDR1 and CDR2 sequences are SGHRS and YFSETQ. CDR3 length: 15 amino acids. The full variable domain, rest sourced from reference TRBV5-1 and TRBJ2-1, is KAGVTQTPRYLIKTRGQQVTLSCSPISGHRSVSWYQQTPGQGLQFLFEYFSETQRNKGNFPGRFSGRQFSNSRSEMNVSTLELGDSALYLCASSLLAGEDNEQFFGPGTRLTVL.

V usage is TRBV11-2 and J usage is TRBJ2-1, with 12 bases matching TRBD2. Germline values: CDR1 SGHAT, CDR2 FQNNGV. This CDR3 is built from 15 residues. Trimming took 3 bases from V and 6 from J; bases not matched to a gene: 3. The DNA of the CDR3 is TGTGCCAGCAGCTTGACTAGCGGGAGTGGCAATGAGCAGTTCTTC. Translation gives CASSLTSGSGNEQFF.

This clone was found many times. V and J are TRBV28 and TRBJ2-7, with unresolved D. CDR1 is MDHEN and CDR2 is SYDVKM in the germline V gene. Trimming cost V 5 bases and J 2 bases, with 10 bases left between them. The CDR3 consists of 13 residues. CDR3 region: CASSDHTPYEQYF. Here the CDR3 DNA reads TGTGCCAGCAGTGACCACACACCCTACGAGCAGTACTTC.

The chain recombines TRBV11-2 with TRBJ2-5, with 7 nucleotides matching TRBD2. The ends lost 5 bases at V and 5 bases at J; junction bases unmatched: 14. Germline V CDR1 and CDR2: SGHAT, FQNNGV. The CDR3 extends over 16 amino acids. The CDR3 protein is CASSPRRGLGGETQYF. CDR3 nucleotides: TGTGCCAGCAGCCCGCGTCGTGGTTTGGGGGGGGAGACCCAGTACTTC.

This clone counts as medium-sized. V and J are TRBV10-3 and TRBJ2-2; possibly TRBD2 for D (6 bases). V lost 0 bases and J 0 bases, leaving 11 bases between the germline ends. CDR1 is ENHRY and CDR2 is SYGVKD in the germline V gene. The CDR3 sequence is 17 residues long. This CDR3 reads CAISESVGTSNTGELFF. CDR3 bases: TGTGCCATCAGTGAGTCGGTGGGGACTTCGAACACCGGGGAGCTGTTTTTT.